This T cell receptor (beta chain) was documented in a study of T cells in Graves' hyperthyroidism and ophthalmopathy. Study-level background: Peripheral blood samples were taken at initial diagnosis, prior to any treatment. The study's findings and limits: From stable hyperthyroidism, ophthalmopathy was set apart by a 13 V-J model.

This clonotype has only a few counts. Its target is unknown. Germline V gene lookup returns CDR1 LGHDT and CDR2 YNNKEL (reference sequence). The CDR3 runs 17 residues. V lost 0 bases and J 0 bases, leaving 9 bases between the germline ends. Uncontrolled infection, other autoimmune disease, pregnancy or lactation excluded patients. PBMCs were obtained from about 9 ml fresh peripheral blood. Amplified TCR beta CDR3 regions derived from RNA transcripts. The TCR CDR3 was amplified in a first-round RT-PCR using the HTBI primer set. TCRdb fed the multiplex PCR reads into MiXCR, producing one record per CDR3 protein. The repertoire has over 450,000 distinct CDR3 sequences, roughly 17% of them found once; the top ten carry approximately 15%.

The V call is TRBV3-1, the J call TRBJ1-6; D unresolved. The TCR was taken from a woman younger than 30 with Graves' ophthalmopathy. Sequenced sample: blood. As DNA, the CDR3 is TGTGCCAGCAGCCAAGATATTGAGATCTCCTATAATTCACCCCTCCACTTT. It specifies CASSQDIEISYNSPLHF.